Only a few counts were recorded for the clone carrying this T cell receptor beta chain. Its antigen is not identified. The data belong to a study of T-cell memory formation after mild COVID-19. Constant-segment-primed 5'RACE gave TCR alpha and TCR beta cDNA libraries with sample barcodes and UMIs. TCRdb re-derived calls from the 5' RACE reads in MiXCR, one entry per CDR3 protein. The data show 250,000 to 300,000 distinct CDR3 sequences, 15% to 20% seen once. Germline CDR1 LGHNA, CDR2 YSLEER. The V and J ends lost 4 bases and 5 bases respectively, with 14 bases between them. The CDR3 extends over 14 amino acids. Study-wide points: Several responding clones turned up in pre-infection memory, indicating that cross-reactive memory may have taken part.

V gene TRBV4-3 combines with J gene TRBJ2-5; D possibly corresponds to TRBD2 (6 bases). Sequencing was performed on PBMCs or a T cell subset sorted from them (not recorded which). The receptor comes from a man aged 18 to 29 who had mild COVID-19 (a few samples of this study predate the infection). Cell type and time point are not known. CDR3 amino acids: CASSLQGGKETQYF. DNA for the CDR3: TGCGCCAGCAGCCTCCAGGGCGGGAAGGAGACCCAGTACTTC.